There are many counts of the clone carrying this TCR beta chain. Its antigen is not identified. It was RNA transcripts that yielded the amplified TCR beta CDR3 regions. HTBI primers drove first-round RT-PCR of the TCR CDR3. TCRdb itself ran the multiplex PCR reads through MiXCR, one entry per CDR3 protein. The table records hundreds of thousands of distinct CDR3 sequences, approximately 13% of them present only once. This sample is drawn from a study of T cells in Graves' hyperthyroidism and ophthalmopathy. Findings and caveats of the study: Most clonotypes expanded in thyroid above 0.001 were likewise present in blood.

This receptor was obtained from a middle-aged woman with Graves' ophthalmopathy. The sequenced sample was blood.

CDR3 nucleotide sequence: TGTGCCAGCAGCTTGGTGGGGGTCGGGGGCATCATGAACACTGAAGCTTTCTTT. Its protein product is CASSLVGVGGIMNTEAFF. The gene calls are TRBV5-5 and TRBJ1-1, with D tentatively TRBD1 (6 bases). The germline V gene encodes CDR1 SGHKS and CDR2 YYEKEE (reference sequence). Trimming shortened V by 0 bases and J by 0 bases, and 18 bases separated the two germline ends. CDR3 length: 18 residues.